These T cell receptor beta chains were read from a single sample in a study of response to subunit inactivated influenza vaccine. TCRdb recomputed calls from the RT-PCR reads with MiXCR, one row per CDR3 protein. The table includes hundreds of thousands of distinct CDR3 sequences, 10% to 11% detected once. The sample in question was PBMCs from blood, obtained roughly 48 days after vaccination. The receptor set was obtained from a man over 45 who received an inactivated influenza vaccine. The CDR3 runs from the conserved cysteine through the conserved F or W. Each record gives: J gene, V gene, D gene, clone size, CDR3 protein, CDR3 DNA. D genes are given only for firm matches. Clone size appears in some rows only: once, few, many, or a class for an expanded clone.

TRBJ2-1	TRBV7-2	TRBD2	NA	CASSLVGSGGGGNEQFF	TGTGCCAGCAGCTTAGTAGGGAGCGGGGGGGGAGGCAATGAGCAGTTCTTC
TRBJ2-5	TRBV24-1	NA	NA	CATSATGMRQETQYF	TGTGCCACCAGTGCCACAGGGATGAGACAAGAGACCCAGTACTTC
TRBJ2-7	TRBV4-2	NA	many	CASSQGADNEQYF	TGTGCCAGCAGCCAAGGCGCGGACAACGAGCAGTACTTC
TRBJ2-1	TRBV28	NA	NA	CASSLGNPYNEQFF	TGTGCCAGCAGTCTAGGGAATCCCTACAATGAGCAGTTCTTC
TRBJ2-1	TRBV4-2	NA	NA	CASSQGGLNNEQFF	TGTGCCAGCAGCCAAGGGGGACTGAACAATGAGCAGTTCTTC
TRBJ2-2	TRBV12-3/TRBV12-4	NA	NA	CASSLALSSANTGELFF	TGTGCCAGCAGTTTAGCGCTAAGCAGCGCGAACACCGGGGAGCTGTTTTTT
TRBJ2-3	TRBV5-6	TRBD2	NA	CASSTRGQGLAGGIDTQYF	TGTGCCAGCAGCACCAGAGGGCAGGGGCTAGCGGGAGGCATAGATACGCAGTATTTT
TRBJ2-1	TRBV20-1	TRBD2	NA	CSAGGGISYNEQFF	TGCAGTGCTGGGGGGGGTATCTCCTACAATGAGCAGTTCTTC
TRBJ2-7	TRBV12-3/TRBV12-4	TRBD1	many	CASSSLKTGFNEQYF	TGTGCCAGCAGTTCTCTCAAGACAGGGTTCAACGAGCAGTACTTC
TRBJ2-7	TRBV20-1	TRBD2	NA	CSLGTSGSYEQYF	TGCAGCCTCGGGACTAGCGGTTCCTACGAGCAGTACTTC
TRBJ2-1	TRBV5-1	NA	few	CASSQSGTPDEQFF	TGCGCCAGCAGCCAATCCGGGACACCGGATGAGCAGTTCTTC
TRBJ2-1	TRBV5-1	TRBD2	NA	CASSLSSGSYNEQFF	TGCGCCAGCAGCTTGTCTAGCGGATCCTACAATGAGCAGTTCTTC
TRBJ2-4	TRBV6-5	NA	NA	CASSYRGSLAKNIQYF	TGTGCCAGCAGTTACAGGGGGTCATTAGCCAAAAACATTCAGTACTTC
TRBJ2-7	TRBV29-1	NA	few	CSVTADLEQYF	TGCAGCGTTACGGCAGACCTGGAGCAGTACTTC
TRBJ2-1	TRBV7-9	TRBD2	few	CASSLASGRRNNEQFF	TGTGCCAGCAGCTTAGCATCCGGGAGGAGAAACAATGAGCAGTTCTTC